Reported below is one T cell receptor beta chain. The antigen is undetermined. These data originate in a study of beta chain features in type 1 diabetes. Whole-study findings and limits: People with Type 1 diabetes carried modestly yet significantly shorter TCRB CDR3s in all four CD4+ subsets.

Reverse transcribing all isolated RNA meant expressed TCRB transcripts were sequenced. Produced via immunoSEQ multiplex PCR; TCRdb's table is partial and in-frame only. The sample consists of roughly 240,000 clones, around 22% of them appearing once. The material sequenced was naive CD4+ T cells from blood. The TCR sequence derives from a young woman with type 1 diabetes.

The CDR3 spells CAISGTSGRTDTQYF. In DNA form, the CDR3 reads TGTGCCATCAGTGGTACTAGCGGGAGAACAGATACGCAGTATTTT. The chain employs TRBV10-3 and TRBJ2-3, with 11 bases fitting TRBD2. Germline V gene lookup returns CDR1 ENHRY and CDR2 SYGVKD. Trimming cost V 4 bases and J 3 bases; bases outside gene matches: 3. There are 15 residues in the CDR3.